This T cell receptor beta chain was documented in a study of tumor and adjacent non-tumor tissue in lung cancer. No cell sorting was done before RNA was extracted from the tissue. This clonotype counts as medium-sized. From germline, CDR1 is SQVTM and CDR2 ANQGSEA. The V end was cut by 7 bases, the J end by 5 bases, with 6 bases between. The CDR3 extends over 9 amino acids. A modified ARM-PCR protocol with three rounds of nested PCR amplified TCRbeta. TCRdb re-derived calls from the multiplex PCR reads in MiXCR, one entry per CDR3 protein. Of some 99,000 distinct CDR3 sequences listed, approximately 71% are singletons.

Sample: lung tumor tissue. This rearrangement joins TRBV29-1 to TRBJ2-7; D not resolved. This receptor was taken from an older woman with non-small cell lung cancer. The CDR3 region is CSALHEQYF. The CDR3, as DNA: TGCAGCGCGCTCCACGAGCAGTACTTC.